Below, 22 T cell receptor beta chains from the same sample are listed, as sequenced in a study of response to subunit inactivated influenza vaccine. TCRdb analysed the RT-PCR reads with MiXCR anew, one entry per CDR3 protein. The table lists some 520,000 distinct CDR3 sequences, 15% to 20% of them singletons. Specimen: CD4+ T cells sorted from PBMCs, collected roughly 24 months after vaccination. Receptor source: a man between 45 and 75 years old who received an inactivated influenza vaccine.

This clonotype was detected ten times or more. The chain carries TRBV7-2 and TRBJ2-3, with a tentative D call TRBD2 (6 bases). This CDR3 has 15 residues. Trimming took 1 base from V and 2 from J, leaving 10 bases between them. The germline V gene has CDR1 SGHTA and CDR2 FQGNSA. CDR3 residues: CASSLGLVITDTQYF. The CDR3 region has the DNA TGTGCCAGCAGCTTAGGACTAGTGATCACAGATACGCAGTATTTT. The whole variable domain, remainder taken from reference TRBV7-2 and TRBJ2-3, is GAGVSQSPSNKVTEKGKDVELRCDPISGHTALYWYRQSLGQGLEFLIYFQGNSAPDKSGLPSDRFSAERTGGSVSTLTIQRTQQEDSAVYLCASSLGLVITDTQYFGPGTRLTVL.

This clonotype was counted a few times. The chain couples TRBV6-1 to TRBJ2-7, with a possible D match to TRBD1 (6 bases). CDR3 length equals 14 residues. V was trimmed by 8 bases and J by 6 bases, leaving 20 bases between them. CDR1 and CDR2 (germline): MNHNS, SASEGT. CDR3 DNA: TGTGCCAGCCGCCAAGGGGGTTTAGGGCGCGAGCAGTACTTC. Its translation: CASRQGGLGREQYF.

The chain carries TRBV4-3 and TRBJ2-7; 8 positions agree with TRBD2. The CDR3 has 14 amino acids. The ends lost 4 bases at V and 12 bases at J; junction bases unmatched: 14. Germline lookup yields CDR1 LGHNA and CDR2 YSLEER. DNA for the CDR3: TGCGCCAGCAGCCTTTTTCCCAGCGGGAGAGAGGTGTACTTC. As protein: CASSLFPSGREVYF.

This clonotype was counted a few times. The gene calls are TRBV7-9 and TRBJ2-1; the D call may be TRBD1 or TRBD2 (5 bases each). The germline V and J ends were trimmed by 5 bases and 5 bases, with 19 bases remaining between them. The germline V gene has CDR1 SEHNR and CDR2 FQNEAQ (reference sequence). CDR3 size: 16 residues. The chain's CDR3 is CASSQRSGTPNNEQFF. The CDR3 nucleotides are TGTGCCAGCAGCCAACGGTCCGGGACCCCAAACAATGAGCAGTTCTTC.

This clonotype was found a few times. The chain has TRBV20-1 and TRBJ1-4, with D perhaps TRBD1 (6 bases). The CDR3 loop spans 14 amino acids. Deletions cut 6 bases from V and 5 bases from J, with 16 bases between. Germline lookup yields CDR1 DFQATT and CDR2 SNEGSKA (reference sequence). CDR3 sequence reads: CSADTGWANEKLFF. The CDR3 DNA follows: TGCAGTGCCGATACAGGGTGGGCAAATGAAAAACTGTTTTTT.

V gene TRBV10-3 combines with J gene TRBJ2-2; TRBD2 might be the D (6 bases). CDR1 ENHRY and CDR2 SYGVKD come from the germline V gene. Trimming removed 5 bases at V and 5 bases at J, with 15 bases between. The CDR3 runs to 15 residues. CDR3 DNA: TGTGCCATCAGTTCCGGGACTTCCCTAACCGGGGAGCTGTTTTTT. This codes for CAISSGTSLTGELFF.

This chain uses TRBV7-2 with TRBJ2-7; D possibly corresponds to TRBD1 (6 bases). This CDR3 is built from 15 residues. Between the trimmed V and J ends, which lost 1 base and 5 bases, there was a span of 15 bases. Germline CDR1 is SGHTA and CDR2 is FQGNSA. Written as DNA, the CDR3 is TGTGCCAGCAGCTTAGTGACAGGAGAAGCCGACGAGCAGTACTTC. Its translation: CASSLVTGEADEQYF. The full variable domain, in which reference TRBV7-2 and TRBJ2-7 provide the parts outside the CDR3, is GAGVSQSPSNKVTEKGKDVELRCDPISGHTALYWYRQSLGQGLEFLIYFQGNSAPDKSGLPSDRFSAERTGGSVSTLTIQRTQQEDSAVYLCASSLVTGEADEQYFGPGTRLTVT.

This clonotype occurred a few times. The gene calls are TRBV6-5 and TRBJ1-3; D is perhaps TRBD1 (6 bases). CDR3 length: 16 amino acids. Trimming left V 5 bases short and J 0 bases short, with 14 bases between. Germline values: CDR1 MNHEY, CDR2 SVGAGI. In nucleotides, the CDR3 is TGTGCCAGCAGTCACAGACAGGACTACTCTGGAAACACCATATATTTT. Amino acid sequence: CASSHRQDYSGNTIYF.

This clonotype showed up just a few times. The chain uses TRBV18 and TRBJ1-4, with 8 bases lining up with TRBD1. The CDR3 runs 17 residues. CDR1 is KGHSH, CDR2 LQKENI, per germline. Losses at the gene ends were 1 base for V and 5 bases for J; bases not matched to a gene: 9. CDR3 bases: TGTGCCAGCTCACCACTTATTCGACAGGGGAGAAATGAAAAACTGTTTTTT. This translates into CASSPLIRQGRNEKLFF. The variable domain in full, with the rest retrieved from reference TRBV18 and TRBJ1-4, is NAGVMQNPRHLVRRRGQEARLRCSPMKGHSHVYWYRQLPEEGLKFMVYLQKENIIDESGMPKERFSAEFPKEGPSILRIQQVVRGDSAAYFCASSPLIRQGRNEKLFFGSGTQLSVL.

This clonotype has ten or more counts. The chain couples TRBV29-1 to TRBJ1-4, with D possibly matching TRBD1 (6 bases). V lost 5 bases and J lost 0, with 10 bases in between. CDR1 and CDR2 (germline): SQVTM, ANQGSEA. CDR3 length: 14 residues. CDR3 nucleotides: TGCAGCGTTTCGGGGGGCGCAACTAATGAAAAACTGTTTTTT. Translation gives CSVSGGATNEKLFF.

In its sample, this clonotype was seen a few times. The chain couples TRBV3-1 to TRBJ2-1; TRBD1 agrees at 9 bases. The CDR3 loop spans 13 amino acids. V was pared by 2 bases and J by 14 bases, with 7 bases of the junction left unmatched. Per the germline V gene, CDR1 is LGHDT and CDR2 is YNNKEL (reference sequence). CDR3 bases: TGTGCCAGCAGCCAAACAGGGGGCGCAATGGAGTTCTTC. Translating it yields CASSQTGGAMEFF.

This rearrangement joins TRBV20-1 to TRBJ2-7; no definite D call. CDR1 DFQATT and CDR2 SNEGSKA come from the germline V gene (reference sequence). V was pared by 3 bases and J by 0 bases, with 9 bases between. This CDR3 spans 13 amino acids. CDR3 region: CSARFGGSYEQYF. Here the CDR3 DNA reads TGCAGTGCTAGGTTCGGTGGCTCCTACGAGCAGTACTTC.

This clonotype was counted between two and nine times. The chain links TRBV19 to TRBJ2-3; possible D gene TRBD2, 6 bases. The germline V gene encodes CDR1 LNHDA and CDR2 SQIVND (reference sequence). The length of the CDR3 is 14 residues. The V end lost 7 bases, the J end lost 3 bases, and 14 bases lay between the germline ends. For the CDR3, the DNA is TGTGCCAGTACAAGACTAGTCGGGACAGATACGCAGTATTTT. It translates to CASTRLVGTDTQYF.

The chain is built from TRBV20-1 and TRBJ2-5; TRBD2 matches at 11 bases. The V gene's germline CDR1 is DFQATT and CDR2 SNEGSKA (reference sequence). The CDR3 runs to 15 residues. With 5 bases clipped from V and 0 bases from J, the junction kept 5 bases outside the gene matches. The CDR3 reads CSASGTSGYQETQYF. CDR3 DNA sequence: TGCAGTGCTTCCGGGACTAGCGGATACCAAGAGACCCAGTACTTC.

In this sample, this clonotype turned up a few times. The chain links TRBV20-1 to TRBJ1-1; TRBD1 aligns across 9 bases. Germline values: CDR1 DFQATT, CDR2 SNEGSKA (reference sequence). CDR3 length: 14 residues. V trimming: 6 bases; J trimming: 7 bases; junction bases outside the gene matches: 12. CDR3 in DNA: TGCAGTGCCACGACGGACAGGGGAGGGGGTGAAGCTTTCTTT. Protein product: CSATTDRGGGEAFF.

The CDR3 is CASSLSGQGVSYEQYF. The CDR3 bases are TGTGCCAGCAGCCTTAGCGGACAGGGGGTATCCTACGAGCAGTACTTC. The chain uses TRBV4-2 and TRBJ2-7, with 10 bases identical to TRBD1. Per the germline V gene, CDR1 is LGHNA and CDR2 is YNFKEQ. J gave up 1 base and V 4 bases, and 7 bases lay outside the gene matches. CDR3 length: 16 amino acids.

This clonotype was observed many times. This rearrangement joins TRBV20-1 to TRBJ2-1, with D perhaps assigned TRBD1 or TRBD2 (5 bases each). In germline, CDR1 is DFQATT, CDR2 SNEGSKA (reference sequence). The CDR3 length is 16 residues. V lost 0 bases to trimming and J lost 4 bases, with 16 bases between them. The CDR3 is CSAREVGRAAYNEQFF. CDR3 DNA: TGCAGTGCTAGAGAAGTGGGGCGGGCCGCATACAATGAGCAGTTCTTC.

This clonotype showed up just once. The chain employs TRBV7-2 and TRBJ2-3; TRBD2 might be the D (6 bases). Germline V lookup: CDR1 SGHTA, CDR2 FQGNSA. The CDR3 has 16 amino acids. Trimming shortened V by 6 bases and J by 5 bases, and 21 bases separated the two germline ends. This chain's CDR3 is CASRLSLGLGGDTQYF. The DNA for the CDR3 is TGTGCCAGCAGATTAAGTTTGGGGCTCGGGGGAGATACGCAGTATTTT.

Remarks on this clonotype: A much larger clone lies a single base off, so this may be a read error. The V call is TRBV10-3, the J call TRBJ1-1, with D maybe TRBD1 (6 bases). CDR1 and CDR2 (germline): ENHRY, SYGVKD. The CDR3 has 13 amino acids. The ends were cut back, 8 bases at V and 2 bases at J, with 12 bases in the middle. Here the CDR3 reads CAICGQRNTEAFF. DNA for the CDR3: TGTGCCATCTGTGGACAGCGAAACACTGAAGCTTTCTTT.

This clonotype has just a few counts. The V and J genes are TRBV12-3 or TRBV12-4 and TRBJ1-6, with 8 bases that match TRBD1. The V gene end was trimmed by 5 bases and the J gene end by 9 bases; junction bases not matched to a gene: 6. The CDR3 loop spans 14 amino acids. The CDR3 is CASSTGTGVSPLHF. CDR3 coding DNA: TGTGCCAGCAGTACCGGGACAGGTGTTTCACCCCTCCACTTT.

This clonotype was recorded many times. The rearrangement joins TRBV10-3 to TRBJ2-3; D remains unclear. Trimming left V 7 bases short and J 2 bases short, with 10 bases between. Germline V gives CDR1 ENHRY, CDR2 SYGVKD. This CDR3 comprises 13 residues. CDR3 region: CAITAQLTDTQYF. CDR3 bases: TGTGCCATCACCGCCCAGCTCACAGATACGCAGTATTTT.

This clonotype has a count of ten or more. The CDR3 protein is CASALRGGQETQYF. The DNA for the CDR3 is TGTGCCAGTGCTCTGCGGGGCGGCCAAGAGACCCAGTACTTC. This sequence joins TRBV3-1 and TRBJ2-5; a possible D gene is TRBD2 (6 bases). Germline lookup yields CDR1 LGHDT and CDR2 YNNKEL (reference sequence). V lost 9 bases, J lost 1 base, and 15 bases lay in between. The CDR3 contains 14 residues.